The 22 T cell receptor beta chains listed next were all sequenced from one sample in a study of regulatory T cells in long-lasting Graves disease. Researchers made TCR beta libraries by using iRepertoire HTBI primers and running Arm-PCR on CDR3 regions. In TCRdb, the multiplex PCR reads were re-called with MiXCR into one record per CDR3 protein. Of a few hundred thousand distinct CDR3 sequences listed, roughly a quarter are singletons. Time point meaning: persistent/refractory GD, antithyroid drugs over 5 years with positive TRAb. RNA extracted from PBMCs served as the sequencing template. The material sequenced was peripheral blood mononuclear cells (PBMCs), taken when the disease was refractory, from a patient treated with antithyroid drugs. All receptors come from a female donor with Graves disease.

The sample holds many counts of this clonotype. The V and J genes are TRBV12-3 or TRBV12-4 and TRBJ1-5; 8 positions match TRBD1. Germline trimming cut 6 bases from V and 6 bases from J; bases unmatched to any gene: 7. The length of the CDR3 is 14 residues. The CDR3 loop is CASREDRVGQPQHF. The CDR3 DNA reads TGTGCCAGCAGAGAGGACAGGGTTGGTCAGCCCCAGCATTTT.

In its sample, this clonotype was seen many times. CDR3 coding DNA: TGCAGTGCCGAGAGCACCCTTCAGGACTACAACATTCAGTACTTC. This sequence encodes CSAESTLQDYNIQYF. The chain links TRBV20-1 to TRBJ2-4, with D possibly TRBD2 on 6 matching bases. Germline CDR1 and CDR2: DFQATT and SNEGSKA (reference sequence). The CDR3 runs to 15 residues. V dropped 6 bases and J dropped 7 bases, with 22 bases sitting between them.

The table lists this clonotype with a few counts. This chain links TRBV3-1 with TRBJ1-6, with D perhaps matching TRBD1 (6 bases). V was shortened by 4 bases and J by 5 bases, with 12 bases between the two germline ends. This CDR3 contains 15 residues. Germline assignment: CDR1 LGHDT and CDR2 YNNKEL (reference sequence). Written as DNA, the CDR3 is TGTGCCAGCAGCCGCGGACAGCCAAATAATTCACCCCTCCACTTT. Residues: CASSRGQPNNSPLHF.

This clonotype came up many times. The CDR3 region is CASSRKTSGYEQYF. CDR3 nucleotide sequence: TGTGCCAGCAGCCGCAAGACTAGCGGCTACGAGCAGTACTTC. The gene calls are TRBV2 and TRBJ2-7; the match to TRBD2 covers 9 bases. The V gene end was trimmed by 6 bases and the J gene end by 3 bases; junction bases not matched to a gene: 6. CDR3 length: 14 residues. Germline V lookup: CDR1 SNHLY, CDR2 FYNNEI.

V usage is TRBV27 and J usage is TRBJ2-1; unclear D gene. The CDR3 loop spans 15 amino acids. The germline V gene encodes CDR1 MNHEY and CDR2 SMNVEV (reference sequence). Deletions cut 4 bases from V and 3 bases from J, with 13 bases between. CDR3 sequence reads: CASSWRPDFYNEQFF. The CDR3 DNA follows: TGTGCCAGCAGTTGGCGGCCTGACTTCTACAATGAGCAGTTCTTC.

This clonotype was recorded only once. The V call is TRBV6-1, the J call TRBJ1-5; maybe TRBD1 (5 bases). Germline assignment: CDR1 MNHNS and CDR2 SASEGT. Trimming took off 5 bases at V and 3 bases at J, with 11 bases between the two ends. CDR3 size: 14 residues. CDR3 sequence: CASSPGAVNQPQHF. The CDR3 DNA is TGTGCCAGCAGTCCCGGGGCAGTCAATCAGCCCCAGCATTTT.

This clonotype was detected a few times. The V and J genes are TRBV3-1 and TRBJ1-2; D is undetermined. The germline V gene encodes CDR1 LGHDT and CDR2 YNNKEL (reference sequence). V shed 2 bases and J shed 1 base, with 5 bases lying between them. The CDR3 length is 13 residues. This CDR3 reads CASSQSYNYGYTF. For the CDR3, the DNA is TGTGCCAGCAGCCAATCCTATAACTATGGCTACACCTTC.

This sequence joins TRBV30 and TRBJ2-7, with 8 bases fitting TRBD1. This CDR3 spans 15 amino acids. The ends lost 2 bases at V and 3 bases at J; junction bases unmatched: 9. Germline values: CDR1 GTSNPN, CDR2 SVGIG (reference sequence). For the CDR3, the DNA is TGTGCCTGGAGTACCCAACAGGGGGATGGCTACGAGCAGTACTTC. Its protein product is CAWSTQQGDGYEQYF.

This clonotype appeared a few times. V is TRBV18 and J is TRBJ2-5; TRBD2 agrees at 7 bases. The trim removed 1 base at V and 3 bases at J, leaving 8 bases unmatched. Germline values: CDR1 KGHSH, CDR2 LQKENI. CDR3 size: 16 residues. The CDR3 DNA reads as TGTGCCAGCTCACCACTTGGCGGGAGAGCGGAAGAGACCCAGTACTTC. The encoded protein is CASSPLGGRAEETQYF. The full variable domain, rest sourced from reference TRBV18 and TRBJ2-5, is NAGVMQNPRHLVRRRGQEARLRCSPMKGHSHVYWYRQLPEEGLKFMVYLQKENIIDESGMPKERFSAEFPKEGPSILRIQQVVRGDSAAYFCASSPLGGRAEETQYFGPGTRLLVL.

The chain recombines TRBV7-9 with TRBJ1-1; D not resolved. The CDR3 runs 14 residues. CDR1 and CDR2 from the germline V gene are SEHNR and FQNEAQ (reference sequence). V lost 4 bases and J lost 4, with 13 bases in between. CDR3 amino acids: CASSSRRAVTEAFF. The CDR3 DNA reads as TGTGCCAGCAGCTCCAGAAGGGCGGTCACTGAAGCTTTCTTT. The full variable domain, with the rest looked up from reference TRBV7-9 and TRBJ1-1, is DTGVSQNPRHKITKRGQNVTFRCDPISEHNRLYWYRQTLGQGPEFLTYFQNEAQLEKSRLLSDRFSAERPKGSFSTLEIQRTEQGDSAMYLCASSSRRAVTEAFFGQGTRLTVV.

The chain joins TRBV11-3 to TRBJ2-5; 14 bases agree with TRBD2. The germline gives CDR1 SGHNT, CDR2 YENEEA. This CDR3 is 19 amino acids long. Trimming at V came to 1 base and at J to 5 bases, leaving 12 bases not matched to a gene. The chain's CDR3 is CASSLGAPGLAGVAETQYF. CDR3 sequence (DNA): TGTGCCAGCAGCTTAGGGGCACCGGGACTAGCGGGAGTAGCGGAGACCCAGTACTTC.

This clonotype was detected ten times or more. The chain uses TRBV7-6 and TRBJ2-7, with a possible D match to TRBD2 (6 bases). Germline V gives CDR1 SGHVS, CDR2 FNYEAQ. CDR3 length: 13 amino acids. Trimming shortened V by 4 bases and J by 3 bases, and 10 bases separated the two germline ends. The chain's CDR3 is CASSSGTRYEQYF. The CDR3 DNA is TGTGCCAGCAGCTCGGGGACTCGCTACGAGCAGTACTTC.

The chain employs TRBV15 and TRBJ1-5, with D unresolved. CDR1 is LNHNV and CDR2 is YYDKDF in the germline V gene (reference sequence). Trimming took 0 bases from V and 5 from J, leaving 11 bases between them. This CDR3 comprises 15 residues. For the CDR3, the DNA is TGTGCCACCAGCAGAGATCCGACAACGGATCAGCCCCAGCATTTT. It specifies CATSRDPTTDQPQHF. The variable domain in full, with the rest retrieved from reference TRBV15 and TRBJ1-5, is DAMVIQNPRYQVTQFGKPVTLSCSQTLNHNVMYWYQQKSSQAPKLLFHYYDKDFNNEADTPDNFQSRRPNTSFCFLDIRSPGLGDTAMYLCATSRDPTTDQPQHFGDGTRLSIL.

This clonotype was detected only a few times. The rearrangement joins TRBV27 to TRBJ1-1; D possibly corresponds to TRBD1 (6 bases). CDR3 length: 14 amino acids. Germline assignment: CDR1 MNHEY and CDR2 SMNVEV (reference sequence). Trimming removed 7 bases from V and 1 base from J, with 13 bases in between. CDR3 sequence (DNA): TGTGCCAGCACCCAGCGCAGGGGGAACACTGAAGCTTTCTTT. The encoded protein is CASTQRRGNTEAFF.

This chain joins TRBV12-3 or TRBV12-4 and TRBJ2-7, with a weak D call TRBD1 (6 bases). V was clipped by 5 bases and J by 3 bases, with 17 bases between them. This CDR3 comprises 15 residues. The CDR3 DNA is TGTGCCAGCAGTGAGTCACAGGGACGGGGCTACGAGCAGTACTTC. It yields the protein CASSESQGRGYEQYF.

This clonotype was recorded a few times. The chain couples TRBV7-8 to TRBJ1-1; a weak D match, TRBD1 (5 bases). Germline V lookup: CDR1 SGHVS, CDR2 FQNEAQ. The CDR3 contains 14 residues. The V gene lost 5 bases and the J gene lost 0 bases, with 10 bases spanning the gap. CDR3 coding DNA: TGTGCCAGCAGCCCCAGGGAGATGAACACTGAAGCTTTCTTT. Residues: CASSPREMNTEAFF.

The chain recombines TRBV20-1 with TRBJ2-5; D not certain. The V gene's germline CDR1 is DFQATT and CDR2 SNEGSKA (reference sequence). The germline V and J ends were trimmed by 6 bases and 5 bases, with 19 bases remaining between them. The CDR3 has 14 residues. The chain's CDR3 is CSAPTRKAWETQYF. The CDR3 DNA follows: TGCAGTGCGCCGACCCGCAAAGCATGGGAGACCCAGTACTTC.

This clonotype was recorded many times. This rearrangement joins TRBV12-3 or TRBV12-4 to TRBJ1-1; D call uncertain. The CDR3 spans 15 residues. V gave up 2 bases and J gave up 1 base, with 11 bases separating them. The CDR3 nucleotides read TGTGCCAGCAGTTTAAGGCCCACATCGAACACTGAAGCTTTCTTT. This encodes CASSLRPTSNTEAFF.

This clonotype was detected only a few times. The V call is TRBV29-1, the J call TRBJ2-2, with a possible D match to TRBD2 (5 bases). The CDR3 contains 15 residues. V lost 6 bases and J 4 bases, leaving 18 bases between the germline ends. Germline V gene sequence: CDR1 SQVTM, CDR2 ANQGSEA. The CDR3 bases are TGCAGCGTAGACCTAGGAGACCGGGGCACCGGGGAGCTGTTTTTT. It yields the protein CSVDLGDRGTGELFF.

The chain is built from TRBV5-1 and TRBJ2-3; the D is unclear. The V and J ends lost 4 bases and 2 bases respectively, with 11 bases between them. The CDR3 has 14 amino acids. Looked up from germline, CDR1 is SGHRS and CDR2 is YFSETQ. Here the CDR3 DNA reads TGCGCCAGCAGCCCACAGCTCCTCACAGATACGCAGTATTTT. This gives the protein CASSPQLLTDTQYF.

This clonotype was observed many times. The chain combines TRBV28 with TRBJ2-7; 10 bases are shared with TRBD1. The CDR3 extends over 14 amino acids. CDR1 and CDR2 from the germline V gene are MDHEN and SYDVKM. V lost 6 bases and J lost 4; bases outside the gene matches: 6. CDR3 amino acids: CASSDRGRSYEQYF. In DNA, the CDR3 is TGTGCCAGCAGCGACAGGGGGCGAAGTTACGAGCAGTACTTC.

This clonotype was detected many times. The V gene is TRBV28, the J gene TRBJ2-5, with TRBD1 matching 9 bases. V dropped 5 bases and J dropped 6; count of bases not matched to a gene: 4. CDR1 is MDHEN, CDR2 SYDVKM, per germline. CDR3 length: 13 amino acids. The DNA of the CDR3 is TGTGCCAGCAGTCGACAGGGGGGAAAGACCCAGTACTTC. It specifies CASSRQGGKTQYF.